Shown below are 2 T cell receptor beta chains from a single sample sequenced in a study of T cell repertoires in cytomegalovirus infection (dated by TCRdb to between 2018 and 2020). Sequencing was carried out with an Illumina HiSeq 1500. TCRdb trimmed public reads at Q25 via fastp, called clones via MiXCR and kept in-frame beta chains. Every CDR3 protein is listed once, alongside the most common genes and DNA of its rows. This sample gives some 250,000 distinct CDR3 sequences in total; roughly 10% of them show up just once. In total, the top ten clones hold more than 12% of the sample. The sequencing sample was made of PBMCs. The receptors originated from a human donor in good health (CMV status not recorded). Some clones in this sample may be carry-over from other donors' samples.

This clonotype showed up just a few times. As DNA, the CDR3 is TGTGCCAGCAGCCTTGACGGCCGGGCTCCAACTAGCGGAAACACAGATACGCAGTATTTT. As protein: CASSLDGRAPTSGNTDTQYF. This chain links TRBV5-4 with TRBJ2-3, with 8 nucleotides matching TRBD2. The CDR3 is made up of 20 amino acids. The junction had 21 bases not matched to a gene; V was cut back by 4 bases and J by 2 bases. CDR1 is SGHNT and CDR2 is YYREEE in the germline V gene (reference sequence).

In its sample, this clonotype was seen once. This chain links TRBV11-2 with TRBJ1-1; D remains ambiguous. Germline-derived CDR1 and CDR2 are SGHAT and FQNNGV. This CDR3 contains 11 residues. Deletions cut 5 bases from V and 8 bases from J, with 9 bases between. The CDR3 is CASSQVREAFF. The CDR3, as DNA: TGTGCCAGCAGCCAAGTGAGGGAAGCTTTCTTT.